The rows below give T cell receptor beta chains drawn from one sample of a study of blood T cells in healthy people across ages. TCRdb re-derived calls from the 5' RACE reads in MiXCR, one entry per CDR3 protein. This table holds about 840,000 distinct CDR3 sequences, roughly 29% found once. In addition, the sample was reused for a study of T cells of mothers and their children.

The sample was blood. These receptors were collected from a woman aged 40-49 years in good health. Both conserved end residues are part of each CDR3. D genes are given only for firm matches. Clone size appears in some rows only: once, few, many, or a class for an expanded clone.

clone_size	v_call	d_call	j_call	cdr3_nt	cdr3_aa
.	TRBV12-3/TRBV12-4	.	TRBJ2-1	TGTGCCAGCAGTGCCGCGGTAAACAATGAGCAGTTCTTC	CASSAAVNNEQFF
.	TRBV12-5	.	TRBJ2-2	TGTGCTAGTGGTTTGGTCACAGGGAACACCGGGGAGCTGTTTTTT	CASGLVTGNTGELFF
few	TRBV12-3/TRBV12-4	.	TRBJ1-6	.	CASSFGQGNSPPHF
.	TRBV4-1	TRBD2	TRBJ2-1	TGCGCCAACAGCCAAGATCCCCTAGCGGGGGCCTACAATGAGCAGTTCTTC	CANSQDPLAGAYNEQFF
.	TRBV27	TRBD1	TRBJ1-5	TGTGCCAGCAGTTTTCCGGACAGGCCTCACAATCAGCCCCAGCATTTT	CASSFPDRPHNQPQHF
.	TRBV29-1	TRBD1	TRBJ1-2	TGCAGCGTTGAAGTACCCGACAGGGGGATCTATGGCTACACCTTC	CSVEVPDRGIYGYTF
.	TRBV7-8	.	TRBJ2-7	TGTGCCAGCAGCTCAGGGACAGGCAGCGGGGGTGGGGAAACCTACGAGCAGTACTTC	CASSSGTGSGGGETYEQYF
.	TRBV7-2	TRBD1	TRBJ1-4	TGTGCCAGCAGCTTACCCGACAGGGCGGAAAAACTGTTTTTT	CASSLPDRAEKLFF
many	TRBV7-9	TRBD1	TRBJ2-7	TGTGCCAGCAGCCCCGACCCGGGACAGGGACCCTACGAGCAGTACTTC	CASSPDPGQGPYEQYF
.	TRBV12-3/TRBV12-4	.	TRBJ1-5	TGTGCCAGCAGTTTAGGACAGCCTCGGGCCCAGCATTTT	CASSLGQPRAQHF
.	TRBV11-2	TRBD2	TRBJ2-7	TGTGCCAGCAGCTCAAACCTCGGGACTAGCTACGAGCAGTACTTC	CASSSNLGTSYEQYF
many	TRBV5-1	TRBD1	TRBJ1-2	TGCGCCAGCAGCCGAGATGGACAGGGGGATGGCTACACCTTC	CASSRDGQGDGYTF
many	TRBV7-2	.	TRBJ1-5	TGTGCCAGCAGCTTAGACGGGGGGTATCAGCCCCAGCATTTT	CASSLDGGYQPQHF
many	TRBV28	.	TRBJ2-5	TGTGCCAGCAGTACTGGACAGCTCCAAGAGACCCAGTACTTC	CASSTGQLQETQYF
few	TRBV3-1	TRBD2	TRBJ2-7	TGTGCCAGCAGCCTATCCACCTGGGGGGGCTACGAGCAGTACTTC	CASSLSTWGGYEQYF
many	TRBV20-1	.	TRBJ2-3	TGCAGTGCAAATGTCGACAGGAGGCTGCAGTATTTT	CSANVDRRLQYF
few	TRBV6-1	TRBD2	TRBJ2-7	TGTGCCAGCAGGGTGACCTGGGGGGGCGAGCAGTACTTC	CASRVTWGGEQYF
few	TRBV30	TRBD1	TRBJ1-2	TGTGCCTGGAACAGGGGGGACTATGGCTACACCTTC	CAWNRGDYGYTF
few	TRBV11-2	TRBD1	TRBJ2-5	TGTGCCAGCAGCCCACGCGGACAGGGGGCGGTGGTACGTGAGCAGTACTTC	CASSPRGQGAVVREQYF
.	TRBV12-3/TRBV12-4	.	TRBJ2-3	TGTGCCAGCAGTTTCGGGATTACTAGCACAGATACGCAGTATTTT	CASSFGITSTDTQYF
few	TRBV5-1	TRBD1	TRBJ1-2	TGCGCCAGCAGAGAGACAGGGGGCGGCTATGGCTACACCTTC	CASRETGGGYGYTF
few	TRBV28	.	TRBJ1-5	TGTGCCAGCATAGCAGGGTCAGGGAGCAATCAGCCCCAGCATTTT	CASIAGSGSNQPQHF
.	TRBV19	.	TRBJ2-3	TGTGCCACTACCGGACTTCTGGGCACAGATACGCAGTATTTT	CATTGLLGTDTQYF
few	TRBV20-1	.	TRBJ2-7	TGCAGTGCTAGAGGGGTAGCCCAAAAAGCGTTACACTACGAGCAGTACTTC	CSARGVAQKALHYEQYF
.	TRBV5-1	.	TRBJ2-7	TGCGCCAGCAGCTTCGGGGGCTCGAGGTACGAGCAGTACTTC	CASSFGGSRYEQYF
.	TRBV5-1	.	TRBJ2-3	TGCGCCAGCAGCCAGCCGGGAGGCACAGATACGCAGTATTTT	CASSQPGGTDTQYF
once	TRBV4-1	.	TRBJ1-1	TGCGCCAGCAGCCAAGAGAGGTCTGCTGAAGCTTTCTTT	CASSQERSAEAFF
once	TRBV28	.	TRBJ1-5	TGTGCCAGCAGTGCCCGACAGAGCAATCAGCCCCAGCATTTT	CASSARQSNQPQHF
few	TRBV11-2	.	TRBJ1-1	TGTGCCAGCAGCTTAGATCGGACTGAAGCTTTCTTT	CASSLDRTEAFF
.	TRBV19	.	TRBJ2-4	TGTGCCAGTAGTATACTAGCCAAAAACATTCAGTACTTC	CASSILAKNIQYF
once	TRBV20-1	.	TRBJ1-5	TGCAGTGCTAGAGGCAGGCTGAGTGAGCCCCAGCATTTT	CSARGRLSEPQHF
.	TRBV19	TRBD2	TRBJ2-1	TGTGCCAGTAGCGGGCCGGGACTAGTTAGAGATGAGCAGTTCTTC	CASSGPGLVRDEQFF
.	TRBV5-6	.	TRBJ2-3	TGTGCCAGCAGAAAAGGGCTGGATACGCAGTATTTT	CASRKGLDTQYF